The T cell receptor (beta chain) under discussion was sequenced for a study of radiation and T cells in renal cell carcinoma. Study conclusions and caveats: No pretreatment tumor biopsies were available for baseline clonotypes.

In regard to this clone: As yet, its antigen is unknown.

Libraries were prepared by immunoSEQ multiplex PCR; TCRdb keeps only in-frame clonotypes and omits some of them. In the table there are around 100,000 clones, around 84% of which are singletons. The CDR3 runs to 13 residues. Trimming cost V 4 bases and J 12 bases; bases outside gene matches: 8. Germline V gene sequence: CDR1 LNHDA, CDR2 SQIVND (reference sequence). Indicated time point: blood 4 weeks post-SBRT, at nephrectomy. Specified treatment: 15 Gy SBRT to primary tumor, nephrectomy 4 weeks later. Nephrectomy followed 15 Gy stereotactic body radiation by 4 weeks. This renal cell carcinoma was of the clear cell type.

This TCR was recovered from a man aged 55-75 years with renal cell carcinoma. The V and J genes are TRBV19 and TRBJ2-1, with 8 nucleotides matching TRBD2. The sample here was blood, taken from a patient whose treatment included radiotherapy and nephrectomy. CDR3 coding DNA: TGTGCCAGTAGTACCCAAGGGACTAGAGGGCAGTTCTTC. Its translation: CASSTQGTRGQFF.